Included here is one T cell receptor (beta chain) sequence, with context. Its antigen remains unknown. This specimen belongs to a study of T cells in Graves' hyperthyroidism and ophthalmopathy. As for the study in general: Upon initial diagnosis and before any treatment, peripheral blood was collected. Study results and caveats: Most thyroid clonotypes expanded above 0.001 appeared in blood too.

Uncontrolled infections, other autoimmune diseases, pregnancy or lactation led to exclusion of patients. Diagnosis rested on symptoms, serum thyroxine and TRAb, thyroid ultrasound, and orbital computed tomography. Amplified TCR beta CDR3 regions derived from RNA transcripts. Carried out on the TCR CDR3, a first-round RT-PCR used the HTBI primer set. TCRdb analysed the multiplex PCR reads with MiXCR anew, one entry per CDR3 protein. The top ten hold over 8% of the sample, which has about 840,000 distinct CDR3 sequences, about two fifths seen once. Sequencing was carried out using blood. The sequence was obtained from a man between 18 and 35 years old with Graves' hyperthyroidism.

The CDR3 DNA follows: TGTGCCAGCAGTGAATGGGGTAGAGAAGAGACCCAGTACTTC. Its protein product is CASSEWGREETQYF. The V and J genes are TRBV25-1 and TRBJ2-5; D is unresolved. V was shortened by 1 base and J by 3 bases, with 9 bases between the two germline ends. CDR3 size: 14 residues. From germline, CDR1 is MGHDK and CDR2 SYGVNS.